This TCR beta chain was captured by sequencing in a study of vaccination and CD4 T cells after COVID-19. Study at large: Sampling post-COVID took place a median approximately 100 days after diagnosis (range 35 to 161). At a median approximately 70 days (range 14 to 241) after dose two, post-vaccine samples were obtained. The control cultures got either a CEFX pool, an HIV-1 Nef pool, or no peptide at all.

Sequenced with the Oncomine TCR Beta short-read assay was DNA taken from cultured CD4+ T cells. A single record per CDR3 protein comes from TCRdb applying MiXCR to the PCR reads. The sample consists of over 20,000 distinct CDR3 sequences, roughly 37% of them appearing once. The CDR3 has 13 amino acids. V was cut by 1 base and J by 4 bases, with 9 bases left in between. Germline CDR1 and CDR2: SGHRS and YFSETQ. This clonotype was observed a few times. As yet, its antigen is unknown. The treatment: approximately 9-day PBMC culture with coronavirus spike peptide pools or control peptides (ViraFEST assay).

V is TRBV5-1 and J is TRBJ2-7; D may be TRBD2 (5 bases). The specimen comprised CD4+ T cells from blood, cultured in vitro, sampled before SARS-CoV-2 vaccination. The sequence came from a human donor who received a COVID-19 vaccine. In DNA, the CDR3 is TGCGCCAGCAGCTTGCGGGGTGGGTACGAGCAGTACTTC. Amino acid sequence: CASSLRGGYEQYF.